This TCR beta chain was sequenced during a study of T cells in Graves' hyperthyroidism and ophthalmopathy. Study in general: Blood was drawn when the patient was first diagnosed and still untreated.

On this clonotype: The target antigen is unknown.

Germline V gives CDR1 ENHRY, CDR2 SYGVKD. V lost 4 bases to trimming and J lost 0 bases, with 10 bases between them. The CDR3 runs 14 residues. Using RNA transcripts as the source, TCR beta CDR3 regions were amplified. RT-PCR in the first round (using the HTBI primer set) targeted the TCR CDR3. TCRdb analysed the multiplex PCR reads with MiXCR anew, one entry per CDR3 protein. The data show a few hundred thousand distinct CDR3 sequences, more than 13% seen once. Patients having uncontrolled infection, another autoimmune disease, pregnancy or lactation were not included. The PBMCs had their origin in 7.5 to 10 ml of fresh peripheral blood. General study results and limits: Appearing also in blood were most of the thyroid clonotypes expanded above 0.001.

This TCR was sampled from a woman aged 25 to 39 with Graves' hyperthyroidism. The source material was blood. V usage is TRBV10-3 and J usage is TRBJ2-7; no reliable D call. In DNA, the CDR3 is TGTGCCATCAGTGGGGTCGCTGCCTCCTACGAGCAGTACTTC. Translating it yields CAISGVAASYEQYF.